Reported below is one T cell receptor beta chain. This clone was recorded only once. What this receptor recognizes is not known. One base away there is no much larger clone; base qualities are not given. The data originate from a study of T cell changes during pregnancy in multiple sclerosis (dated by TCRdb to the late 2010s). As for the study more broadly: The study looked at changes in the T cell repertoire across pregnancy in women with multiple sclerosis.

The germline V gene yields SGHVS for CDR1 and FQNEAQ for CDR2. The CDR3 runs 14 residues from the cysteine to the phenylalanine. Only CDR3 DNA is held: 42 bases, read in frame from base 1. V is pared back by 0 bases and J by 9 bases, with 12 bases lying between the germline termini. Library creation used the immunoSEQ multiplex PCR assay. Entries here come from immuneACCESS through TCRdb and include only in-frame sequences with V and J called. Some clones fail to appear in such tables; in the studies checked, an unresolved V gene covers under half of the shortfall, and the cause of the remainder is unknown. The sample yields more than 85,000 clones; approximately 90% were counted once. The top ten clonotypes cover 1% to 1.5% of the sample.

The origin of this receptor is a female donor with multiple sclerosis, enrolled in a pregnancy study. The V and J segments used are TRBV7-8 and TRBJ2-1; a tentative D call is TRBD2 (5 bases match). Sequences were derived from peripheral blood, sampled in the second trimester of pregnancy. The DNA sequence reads TGTGCCAGCAGCTTAGCCCAGTCCAGCGGTGAGCAGTTCTTC. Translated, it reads CASSLAQSSGEQFF.